This record covers a single T cell receptor beta chain. Its antigen is currently unknown. Amplified TCR beta CDR3 regions derived from RNA transcripts. TCR CDR3 regions were first amplified by RT-PCR with HTBI primers. One entry per CDR3 protein, called by TCRdb with MiXCR from the multiplex PCR reads. The sample holds about 590,000 distinct CDR3 sequences, 12% to 15% seen once. This record comes from a study of T cells in Graves' hyperthyroidism and ophthalmopathy. Study-level findings and limits: By a 13 V-J model, ophthalmopathy was set apart from stable hyperthyroidism.

The origin of this receptor is a woman in her late teens or twenties with Graves' ophthalmopathy. Sequencing was done on a sample of blood.

As DNA, the CDR3 is TGTGCCAGCTCACCACAGGAGGATTCCTACGAGCAGTACTTC. The encoded protein is CASSPQEDSYEQYF. The rearrangement uses TRBV18 and TRBJ2-7; a possible D gene is TRBD2 (5 bases). The CDR3 has 14 amino acids. The germline CDR1 and CDR2 sequences are KGHSH and LQKENI. V lost 1 base and J 1 base, leaving 8 bases between the germline ends.